The 23 T cell receptor beta chains given below trace back to one sample, sequenced in a study of T cells in Graves' hyperthyroidism and ophthalmopathy. RNA transcripts gave rise to amplified TCR beta CDR3 regions. An initial round of RT-PCR targeting the TCR CDR3 relied on the HTBI primer set. TCRdb ran MiXCR on the multiplex PCR reads and lists one entry per CDR3 protein. The sample has a few hundred thousand distinct CDR3 sequences; roughly 15% are singletons. The sequencing input was blood. These receptor sequences come from a woman aged 55-70 years with Graves' ophthalmopathy.

This clonotype was counted only a few times. The CDR3 coding sequence is TGTGCCACTGGCAGGCCTCCTCGGGCCGATACGCAGTATTTT. This sequence encodes CATGRPPRADTQYF. The chain recombines TRBV6-2 or TRBV6-3 with TRBJ2-3, with unresolved D. V dropped 10 bases and J dropped 6 bases, with 20 bases sitting between them. Germline values: CDR1 MNHEY, CDR2 SVGEGT. The CDR3 runs to 14 residues.

The chain employs TRBV5-1 and TRBJ2-3, with D perhaps matching TRBD2 (6 bases). Germline values: CDR1 SGHRS, CDR2 YFSETQ. V dropped 3 bases and J dropped 5 bases, with 19 bases sitting between them. The CDR3 length is 16 residues. The CDR3 sequence: CASSSGDWLPGDTQYF. The CDR3 DNA is TGCGCCAGCAGCTCGGGGGATTGGCTGCCAGGAGATACGCAGTATTTT.

V and J are TRBV15 and TRBJ2-2, with 12 bases aligning to TRBD1. V trimming: 2 bases; J trimming: 5 bases; junction bases outside the gene matches: 6. Germline-derived CDR1 and CDR2 are LNHNV and YYDKDF (reference sequence). This CDR3 region has 17 residues. CDR3 residues: CATSRFPGQGATGELFF. CDR3 bases: TGTGCCACCAGCAGATTCCCGGGACAGGGGGCGACCGGGGAGCTGTTTTTT.

This clonotype was recorded only once. This may be a read error, as it is one base from a much larger clone. The chain combines TRBV7-9 with TRBJ2-4; D uncertain. The length of the CDR3 is 16 residues. CDR1 and CDR2 from the germline V gene are SEHNR and FQNEAQ (reference sequence). CDR3 protein: CAGSLIGGLAKNIQYF. Written as DNA, the CDR3 is TGTGCCGGCAGCTTAATCGGCGGCCTAGCCAAAAACATTCAGTACTTC.

This clonotype has at least ten counts. The chain is built from TRBV7-8 and TRBJ2-4; D may correspond to TRBD1 or TRBD2 (5 bases each). The germline gives CDR1 SGHVS, CDR2 FQNEAQ. The CDR3 is 14 residues long. The V and J ends lost 3 bases and 5 bases respectively, with 11 bases between them. The CDR3 DNA reads as TGTGCCAGCAGCTTCAGGGAGACAGAAAACATTCAGTACTTC. Its protein is CASSFRETENIQYF.

This clonotype came up many times. This chain joins TRBV7-3 and TRBJ2-3; 7 bases map to TRBD2. Germline V gene sequence: CDR1 SGHTA, CDR2 FQGTGA. V dropped 5 bases and J dropped 4; count of bases not matched to a gene: 21. CDR3 size: 19 residues. The chain's CDR3 is CASSPGAGWGGGPSDTQYF. In DNA form, the CDR3 reads TGTGCCAGCAGCCCCGGGGCAGGCTGGGGGGGAGGGCCCTCAGATACGCAGTATTTT.

This clonotype was recorded many times. Here the CDR3 reads CASSEVGSNQPQHF. Here the CDR3 DNA reads TGTGCCAGCAGTGAAGTGGGTAGCAATCAGCCCCAGCATTTT. The V and J genes are TRBV6-1 and TRBJ1-5; D is unclear. CDR3 length equals 14 residues. Trimming stripped 1 base from V and 0 bases from J, with 4 bases between. CDR1 and CDR2 (germline): MNHNS, SASEGT.

This clonotype was observed a handful of times. This CDR3 is CASSYATTSGSDEQYF. The CDR3 nucleotides read TGTGCCAGCAGTTACGCTACCACTAGCGGGAGCGACGAGCAGTACTTC. V usage is TRBV6-5 and J usage is TRBJ2-7; 11 bases fit TRBD2. The length of the CDR3 is 16 residues. Germline CDR1 reads MNHEY; CDR2 reads SVGAGI. The trim removed 2 bases at V and 5 bases at J, leaving 8 bases unmatched.

The sample holds many counts of this clonotype. The chain recombines TRBV12-3 or TRBV12-4 with TRBJ2-1; 9 positions match TRBD2. The ends lost 6 bases at V and 4 bases at J; junction bases unmatched: 7. CDR3 length: 15 amino acids. CDR3 in amino acids: CASRPAGGPYNEQFF. The CDR3 coding sequence is TGTGCCAGCAGACCCGCGGGGGGGCCTTACAATGAGCAGTTCTTC.

This clonotype was counted at least ten times. This chain uses TRBV20-1 with TRBJ2-3, with D possibly matching TRBD1 (5 bases). V was cut by 8 bases and J by 6 bases, with 15 bases left in between. The germline V gene encodes CDR1 DFQATT and CDR2 SNEGSKA (reference sequence). This CDR3 comprises 12 residues. The CDR3 DNA follows: TGCAGTCTCCGTAGCAGGGCGGATACGCAGTATTTT. Amino acid sequence: CSLRSRADTQYF.

The J gene is TRBJ1-3, the V gene TRBV20-1, with 7 bases fitting TRBD1. The CDR3 totals 15 residues. CDR1 DFQATT and CDR2 SNEGSKA come from the germline V gene (reference sequence). The V gene end was trimmed by 0 bases and the J gene end by 4 bases; junction bases not matched to a gene: 6. The CDR3 sequence is CSARDGTAFGNTIYF. The CDR3, as DNA: TGCAGTGCTAGAGACGGGACAGCTTTCGGAAACACCATATATTTT.

The chain joins TRBV28 to TRBJ1-6, with 9 bases aligning to TRBD1. The CDR3 has 15 residues. Trimming removed 4 bases from V and 6 bases from J; junction bases left unmatched: 4. CDR1 MDHEN and CDR2 SYDVKM come from the germline V gene. This CDR3 is CASSSPTGGNSPLHF. CDR3 DNA: TGTGCCAGCAGTTCCCCGACAGGGGGTAATTCACCCCTCCACTTT.

This clonotype was counted between two and nine times. The V gene is TRBV10-3, the J gene TRBJ2-1; 8 bases fit TRBD1. CDR3 length: 15 amino acids. Germline V CDR1 and CDR2: ENHRY, SYGVKD. V dropped 3 bases and J dropped 2; count of bases not matched to a gene: 3. Here the CDR3 DNA reads TGTGCCATCAGTGAAGGGACAGGACCCTACAATGAGCAGTTCTTC. Protein product: CAISEGTGPYNEQFF.

This clonotype was detected a few times. The V call is TRBV9, the J call TRBJ2-1; a possible D gene is TRBD2 (6 bases). Germline assignment: CDR1 SGDLS and CDR2 YYNGEE. The CDR3 runs to 17 residues. The V and J ends lost 0 bases and 4 bases respectively, with 17 bases between them. The CDR3 sequence is CASSVESQGSGYNEQFF. The CDR3 coding sequence is TGTGCCAGCAGCGTAGAATCCCAGGGTAGCGGATACAATGAGCAGTTCTTC.

V usage is TRBV6-5 and J usage is TRBJ2-2, with unresolved D. Germline lookup yields CDR1 MNHEY and CDR2 SVGAGI. CDR3 length equals 11 residues. V lost 4 bases to trimming and J lost 8 bases, with 5 bases between them. The CDR3 is CASSSWGELFF. The CDR3 nucleotides are TGTGCCAGCAGTTCGTGGGGGGAGCTGTTTTTT.

This clonotype was seen repeatedly, ten times or more. The V gene is TRBV7-6, the J gene TRBJ2-7, with TRBD2 identical over 10 bases. The germline V gene has CDR1 SGHVS and CDR2 FNYEAQ. CDR3 length equals 16 residues. After removal of 5 bases from V and 3 bases from J, the junction contained 10 bases not matched to a gene. Written as DNA, the CDR3 is TGTGCCAGCAGCCAGGGGGGCGCTAGCGGGGGCTACGAGCAGTACTTC. The encoded protein is CASSQGGASGGYEQYF.

This clonotype was seen ten or more times. The CDR3 is CASSRGQGLNNEQFF. The CDR3 nucleotides are TGTGCCAGCAGCAGGGGACAGGGCCTTAACAATGAGCAGTTCTTC. The gene calls are TRBV3-1 and TRBJ2-1; 9 bases map to TRBD1. The CDR3 has 15 amino acids. Per germline, CDR1 LGHDT and CDR2 YNNKEL (reference sequence). Unmatched junction bases numbered 7, after V lost 5 bases and J lost 5 bases.

There are many counts of this clonotype. The chain combines TRBV20-1 with TRBJ1-5, with D uncertain. V dropped 1 base and J dropped 4 bases, with 11 bases sitting between them. The CDR3 spans 14 residues. Germline CDR1 is DFQATT and CDR2 is SNEGSKA (reference sequence). CDR3: CSARVPAGNQPQHF. Here the CDR3 DNA reads TGCAGTGCTAGAGTGCCGGCGGGTAATCAGCCCCAGCATTTT.

There are many counts of this clonotype. This chain joins TRBV6-1 and TRBJ2-1; D gene unclear. This CDR3 is 12 amino acids long. Germline V lookup: CDR1 MNHNS, CDR2 SASEGT. V dropped 5 bases and J dropped 6 bases, with 8 bases sitting between them. CDR3 sequence: CASSPLGNEQFF. The CDR3 nucleotides read TGTGCCAGCAGTCCTCTGGGCAATGAGCAGTTCTTC.

Turning to this clonotype: A single base separates this from a much larger clone, so it may be a read error. This rearrangement joins TRBV6-2 or TRBV6-3 to TRBJ2-5, with D unclear. Per the germline V gene, CDR1 is MNHEY and CDR2 is SVGEGT. The CDR3 contains 14 residues. CDR3 sequence: CAGSYSRDQETQYF. The CDR3 DNA sequence: TGTGCCGGCAGTTACTCCCGGGACCAAGAGACCCAGTACTTC.

This clonotype was counted ten times or more. V is TRBV5-5 and J is TRBJ1-6; D gene uncertain. The V end lost 1 base, the J end lost 7 bases, and 15 bases lay between the germline ends. Germline V lookup: CDR1 SGHKS, CDR2 YYEKEE (reference sequence). CDR3 length: 16 residues. CDR3 protein: CASSLSSSRRNSPLHF. For the CDR3, the DNA is TGTGCCAGCAGCTTGTCTTCGTCCCGGAGAAATTCACCCCTCCACTTT.

This clonotype was seen more than once but under ten times. The gene calls are TRBV29-1 and TRBJ2-5; perhaps D is TRBD1 or TRBD2 (5 bases each). The V gene lost 0 bases and the J gene lost 5 bases, with 10 bases spanning the gap. The CDR3 is 13 amino acids. Germline CDR1 is SQVTM and CDR2 is ANQGSEA. CDR3 sequence (DNA): TGCAGCGTTGAAGATCTCGAGGGGGAGACCCAGTACTTC. It is translated as CSVEDLEGETQYF. The full variable domain, its missing parts supplied by reference TRBV29-1 and TRBJ2-5, is SAVISQKPSRDICQRGTSLTIQCQVDSQVTMMFWYRQQPGQSLTLIATANQGSEATYESGFVIDKFPISRPNLTFSTLTVSNMSPEDSSIYLCSVEDLEGETQYFGPGTRLLVL.

As for this clonotype: A read error may explain this, as a much larger clone is one base away. This chain links TRBV7-9 with TRBJ1-2; TRBD1 is a possible D gene (5 bases). The CDR3 has 12 amino acids. Trimming cost V 10 bases and J 4 bases, with 13 bases left between them. CDR1 and CDR2 (germline): SEHNR, FQNEAQ (reference sequence). CDR3 nucleotide sequence: TGTGCCACCCCGGACACTTCCTATGGCTACACCTTC. This gives the protein CATPDTSYGYTF. Filled out from reference TRBV7-9 and TRBJ1-2, the complete variable domain reads DTGVSQNPRHKITKRGQNVTFRCDPISEHNRLYWYRQTLGQGPEFLTYFQNEAQLEKSRLLSDRFSAERPKGSFSTLEIQRTEQGDSAMYLCATPDTSYGYTFGSGTRLTVV.